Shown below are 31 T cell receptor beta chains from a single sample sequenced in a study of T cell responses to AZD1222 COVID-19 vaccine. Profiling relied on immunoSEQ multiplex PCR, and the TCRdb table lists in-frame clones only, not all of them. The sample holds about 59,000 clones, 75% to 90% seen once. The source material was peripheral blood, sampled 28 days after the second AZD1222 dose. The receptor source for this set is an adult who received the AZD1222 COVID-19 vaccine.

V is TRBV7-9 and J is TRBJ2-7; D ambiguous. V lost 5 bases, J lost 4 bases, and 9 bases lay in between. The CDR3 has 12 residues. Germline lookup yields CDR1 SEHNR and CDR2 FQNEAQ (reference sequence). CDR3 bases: TGTGCCAGCAGCCTCGCCGAGTACGAGCAGTACTTC. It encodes CASSLAEYEQYF. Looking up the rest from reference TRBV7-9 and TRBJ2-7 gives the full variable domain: DTGVSQNPRHKITKRGQNVTFRCDPISEHNRLYWYRQTLGQGPEFLTYFQNEAQLEKSRLLSDRFSAERPKGSFSTLEIQRTEQGDSAMYLCASSLAEYEQYFGPGTRLTVT.

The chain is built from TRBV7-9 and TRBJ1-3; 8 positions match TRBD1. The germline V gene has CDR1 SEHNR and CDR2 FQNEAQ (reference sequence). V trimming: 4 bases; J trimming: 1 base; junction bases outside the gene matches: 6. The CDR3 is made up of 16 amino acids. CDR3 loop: CASSSLWTGSGNTIYF. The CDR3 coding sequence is TGTGCCAGCAGCTCTTTGTGGACAGGGTCTGGAAACACCATATATTTT.

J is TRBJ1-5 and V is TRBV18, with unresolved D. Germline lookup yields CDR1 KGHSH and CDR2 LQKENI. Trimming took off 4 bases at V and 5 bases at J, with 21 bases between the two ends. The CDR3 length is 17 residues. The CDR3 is CASSRDRTPERDQPQHF. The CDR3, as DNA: TGTGCCAGCTCACGGGATCGGACCCCCGAGAGAGATCAGCCCCAGCATTTT.

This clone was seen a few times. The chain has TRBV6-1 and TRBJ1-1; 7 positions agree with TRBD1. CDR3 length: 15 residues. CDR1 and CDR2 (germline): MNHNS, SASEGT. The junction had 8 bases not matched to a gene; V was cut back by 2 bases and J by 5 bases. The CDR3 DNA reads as TGTGCCAGCAGTGAAATTAGGGGGCAGAGGACTGAAGCTTTCTTT. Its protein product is CASSEIRGQRTEAFF.

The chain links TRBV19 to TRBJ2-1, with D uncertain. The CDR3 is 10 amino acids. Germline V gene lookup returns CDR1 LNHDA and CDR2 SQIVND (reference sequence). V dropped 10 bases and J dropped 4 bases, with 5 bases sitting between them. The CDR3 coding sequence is TGTGCCACCAATTACAATGAGCAGTTCTTC. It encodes CATNYNEQFF.

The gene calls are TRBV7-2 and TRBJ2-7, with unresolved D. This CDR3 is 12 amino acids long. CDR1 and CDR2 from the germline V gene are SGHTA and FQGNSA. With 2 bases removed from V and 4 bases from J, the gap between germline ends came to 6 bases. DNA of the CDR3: TGTGCCAGCAGCTTATCCGGGTACGAGCAGTACTTC. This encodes CASSLSGYEQYF. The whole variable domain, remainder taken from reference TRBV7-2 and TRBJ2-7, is GAGVSQSPSNKVTEKGKDVELRCDPISGHTALYWYRQSLGQGLEFLIYFQGNSAPDKSGLPSDRFSAERTGGSVSTLTIQRTQQEDSAVYLCASSLSGYEQYFGPGTRLTVT.

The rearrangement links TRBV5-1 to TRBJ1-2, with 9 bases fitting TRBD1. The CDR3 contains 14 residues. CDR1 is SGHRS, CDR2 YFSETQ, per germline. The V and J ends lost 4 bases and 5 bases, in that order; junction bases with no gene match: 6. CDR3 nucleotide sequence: TGCGCCAGCAGCCCCGACAGGGGGGTTTATGGCTACACCTTC. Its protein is CASSPDRGVYGYTF.

DNA of the CDR3: TGTGCCAGCAGCCTCCGACAGGGGGCGCCCAATCCTTCGGACGAGCAGTACTTC. Translation: CASSLRQGAPNPSDEQYF. The J gene is TRBJ2-7, the V gene TRBV21-1; TRBD1 was called by the table and not checked on the DNA. TRBV21-1 represents a pseudogene. The CDR3 loop spans 18 amino acids.

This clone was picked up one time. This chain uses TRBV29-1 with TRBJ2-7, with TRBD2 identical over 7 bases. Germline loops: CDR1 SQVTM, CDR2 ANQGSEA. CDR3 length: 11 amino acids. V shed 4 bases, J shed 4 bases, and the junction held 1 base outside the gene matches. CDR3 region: CSVGEGYEQYF. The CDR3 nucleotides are TGCAGCGTTGGGGAGGGGTACGAGCAGTACTTC.

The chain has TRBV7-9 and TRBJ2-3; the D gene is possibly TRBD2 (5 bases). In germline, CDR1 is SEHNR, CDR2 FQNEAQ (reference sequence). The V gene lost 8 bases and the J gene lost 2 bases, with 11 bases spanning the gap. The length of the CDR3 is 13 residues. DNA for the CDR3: TGTGCCAGCGTAGGACTGGTCACAGATACGCAGTATTTT. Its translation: CASVGLVTDTQYF.

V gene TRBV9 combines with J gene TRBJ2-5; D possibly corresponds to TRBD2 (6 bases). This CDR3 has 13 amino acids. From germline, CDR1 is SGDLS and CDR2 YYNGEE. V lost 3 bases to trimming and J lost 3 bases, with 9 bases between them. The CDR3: CASSAGGEETQYF. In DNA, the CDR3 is TGTGCCAGCAGCGCTGGAGGGGAAGAGACCCAGTACTTC.

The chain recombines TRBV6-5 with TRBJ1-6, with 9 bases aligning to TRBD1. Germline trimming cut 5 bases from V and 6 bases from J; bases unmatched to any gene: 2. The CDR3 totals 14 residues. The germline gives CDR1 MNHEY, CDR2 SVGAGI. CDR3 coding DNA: TGTGCCAGCAGTCGACAGGGGGTTAATTCACCCCTCCACTTT. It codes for CASSRQGVNSPLHF.

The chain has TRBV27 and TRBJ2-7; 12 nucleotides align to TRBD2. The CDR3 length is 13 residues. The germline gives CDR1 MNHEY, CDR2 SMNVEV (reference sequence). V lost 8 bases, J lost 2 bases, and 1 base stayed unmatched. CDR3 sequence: CASRTSGTYEQYF. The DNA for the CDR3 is TGTGCCAGCCGGACTAGCGGGACCTACGAGCAGTACTTC.

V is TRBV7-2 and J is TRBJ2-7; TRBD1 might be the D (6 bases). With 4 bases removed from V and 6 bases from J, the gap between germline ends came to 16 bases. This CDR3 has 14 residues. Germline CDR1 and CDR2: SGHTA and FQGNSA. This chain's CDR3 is CASSSMTGSLEQYF. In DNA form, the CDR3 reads TGTGCCAGCAGCTCCATGACAGGCTCTCTCGAGCAGTACTTC.

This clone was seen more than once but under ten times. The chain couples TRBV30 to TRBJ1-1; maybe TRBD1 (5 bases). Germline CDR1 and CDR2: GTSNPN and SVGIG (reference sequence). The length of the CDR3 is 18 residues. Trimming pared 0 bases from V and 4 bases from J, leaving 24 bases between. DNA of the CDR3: TGTGCCTGGAGTGTACCATTCCCCCAGCGGCAGGGCGGCACTGAAGCTTTCTTT. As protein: CAWSVPFPQRQGGTEAFF.

The CDR3 region has the DNA TGTGCCAGTACATGGGGGCGAACTAATGAAAAACTGTTTTTT. Protein product: CASTWGRTNEKLFF. The chain is built from TRBV19 and TRBJ1-4; D may be TRBD1 (6 bases). The CDR3 totals 14 residues. The V gene lost 7 bases and the J gene lost 1 base, with 10 bases spanning the gap. CDR1 LNHDA and CDR2 SQIVND come from the germline V gene (reference sequence).

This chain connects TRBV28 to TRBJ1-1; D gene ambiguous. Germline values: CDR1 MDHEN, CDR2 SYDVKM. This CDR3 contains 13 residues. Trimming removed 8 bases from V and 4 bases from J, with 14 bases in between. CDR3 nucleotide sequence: TGTGCCAGCGGGTCGGGCTGGGTCACTGAAGCTTTCTTT. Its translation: CASGSGWVTEAFF. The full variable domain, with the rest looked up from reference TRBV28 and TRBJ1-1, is DVKVTQSSRYLVKRTGEKVFLECVQDMDHENMFWYRQDPGLGLRLIYFSYDVKMKEKGDIPEGYSVSREKKERFSLILESASTNQTSMYLCASGSGWVTEAFFGQGTRLTVV.

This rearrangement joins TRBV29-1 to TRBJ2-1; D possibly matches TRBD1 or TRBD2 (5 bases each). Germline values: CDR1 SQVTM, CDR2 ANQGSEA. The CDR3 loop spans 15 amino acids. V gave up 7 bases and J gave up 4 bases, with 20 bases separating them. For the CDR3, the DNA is TGCAGCGCCGCCCGGGACCAAAGCCGATACAATGAGCAGTTCTTC. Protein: CSAARDQSRYNEQFF.

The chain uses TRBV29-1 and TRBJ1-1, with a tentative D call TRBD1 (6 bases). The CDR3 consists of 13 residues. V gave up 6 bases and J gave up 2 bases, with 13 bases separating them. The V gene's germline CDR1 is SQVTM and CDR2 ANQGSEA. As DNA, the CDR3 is TGCAGCGTGGGGGGCGTGGGTAACACTGAAGCTTTCTTT. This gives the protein CSVGGVGNTEAFF. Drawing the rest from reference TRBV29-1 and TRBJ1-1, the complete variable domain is SAVISQKPSRDICQRGTSLTIQCQVDSQVTMMFWYRQQPGQSLTLIATANQGSEATYESGFVIDKFPISRPNLTFSTLTVSNMSPEDSSIYLCSVGGVGNTEAFFGQGTRLTVV.

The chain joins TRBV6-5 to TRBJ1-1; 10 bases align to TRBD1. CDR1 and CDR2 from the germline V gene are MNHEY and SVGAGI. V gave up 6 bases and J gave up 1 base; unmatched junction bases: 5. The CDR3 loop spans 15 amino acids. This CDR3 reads CASSSGTGANTEAFF. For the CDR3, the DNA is TGTGCCAGCAGCTCCGGGACAGGGGCGAACACTGAAGCTTTCTTT.

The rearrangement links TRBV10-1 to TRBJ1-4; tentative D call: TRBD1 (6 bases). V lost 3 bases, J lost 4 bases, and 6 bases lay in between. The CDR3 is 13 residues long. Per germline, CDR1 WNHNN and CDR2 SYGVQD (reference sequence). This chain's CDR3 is CASSDRGNEKLFF. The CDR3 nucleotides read TGCGCCAGCAGTGACAGGGGTAATGAAAAACTGTTTTTT.

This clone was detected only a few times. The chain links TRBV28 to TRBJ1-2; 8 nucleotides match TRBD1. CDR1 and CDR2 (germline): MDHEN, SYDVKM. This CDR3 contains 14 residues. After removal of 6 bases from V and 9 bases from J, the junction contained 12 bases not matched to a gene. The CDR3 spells CASSTGQGDRRYTF. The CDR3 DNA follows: TGTGCCAGCAGCACTGGACAGGGTGATCGTCGCTACACCTTC.

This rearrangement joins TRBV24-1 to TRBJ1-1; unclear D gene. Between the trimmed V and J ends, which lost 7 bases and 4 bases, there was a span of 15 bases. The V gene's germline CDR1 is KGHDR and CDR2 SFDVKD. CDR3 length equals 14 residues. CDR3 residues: CATRGPGPTTEAFF. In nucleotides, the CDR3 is TGTGCCACCAGGGGCCCGGGCCCGACCACTGAAGCTTTCTTT.

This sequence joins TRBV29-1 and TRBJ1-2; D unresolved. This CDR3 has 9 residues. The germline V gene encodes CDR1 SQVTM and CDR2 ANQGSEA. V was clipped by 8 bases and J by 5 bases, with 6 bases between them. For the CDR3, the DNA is TGCAGCTCGGGGTATGGCTACACCTTC. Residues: CSSGYGYTF.

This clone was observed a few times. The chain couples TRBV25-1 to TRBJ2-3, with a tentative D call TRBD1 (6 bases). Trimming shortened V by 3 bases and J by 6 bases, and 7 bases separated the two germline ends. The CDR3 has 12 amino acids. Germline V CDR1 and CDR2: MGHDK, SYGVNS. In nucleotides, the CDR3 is TGTGCCAGCAGTGACAGGGGCGATACGCAGTATTTT. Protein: CASSDRGDTQYF.

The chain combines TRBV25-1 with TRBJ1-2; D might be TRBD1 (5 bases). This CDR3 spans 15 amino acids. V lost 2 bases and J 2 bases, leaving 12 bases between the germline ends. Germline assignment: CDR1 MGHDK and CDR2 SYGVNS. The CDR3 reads CASSEPQGQNYGYTF. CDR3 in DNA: TGTGCCAGCAGTGAACCCCAGGGCCAAAACTATGGCTACACCTTC.

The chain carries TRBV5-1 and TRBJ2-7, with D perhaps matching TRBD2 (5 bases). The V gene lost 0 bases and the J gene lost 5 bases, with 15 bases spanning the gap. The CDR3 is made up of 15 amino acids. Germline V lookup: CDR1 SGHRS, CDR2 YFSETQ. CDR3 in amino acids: CASSLVEGAPHEQYF. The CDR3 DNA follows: TGCGCCAGCAGCTTGGTCGAGGGAGCCCCCCACGAGCAGTACTTC.

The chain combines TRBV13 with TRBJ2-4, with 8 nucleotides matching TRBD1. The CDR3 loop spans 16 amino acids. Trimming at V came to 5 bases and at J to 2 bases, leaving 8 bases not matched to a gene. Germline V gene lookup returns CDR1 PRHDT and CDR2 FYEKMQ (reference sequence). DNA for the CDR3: TGTGCCAGCAGCCCCCCAGGGGGCGAGCCCAAAAACATTCAGTACTTC. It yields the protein CASSPPGGEPKNIQYF. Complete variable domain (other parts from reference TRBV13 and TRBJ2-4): AAGVIQSPRHLIKEKRETATLKCYPIPRHDTVYWYQQGPGQDPQFLISFYEKMQSDKGSIPDRFSAQQFSDYHSELNMSSLELGDSALYFCASSPPGGEPKNIQYFGAGTRLSVL.

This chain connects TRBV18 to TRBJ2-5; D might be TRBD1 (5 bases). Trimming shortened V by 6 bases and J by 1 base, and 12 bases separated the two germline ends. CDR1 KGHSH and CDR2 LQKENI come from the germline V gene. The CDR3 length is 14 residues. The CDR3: CASSTVGVQETQYF. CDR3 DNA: TGTGCCAGCTCCACCGTAGGGGTCCAAGAGACCCAGTACTTC. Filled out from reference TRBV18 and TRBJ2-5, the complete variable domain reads NAGVMQNPRHLVRRRGQEARLRCSPMKGHSHVYWYRQLPEEGLKFMVYLQKENIIDESGMPKERFSAEFPKEGPSILRIQQVVRGDSAAYFCASSTVGVQETQYFGPGTRLLVL.

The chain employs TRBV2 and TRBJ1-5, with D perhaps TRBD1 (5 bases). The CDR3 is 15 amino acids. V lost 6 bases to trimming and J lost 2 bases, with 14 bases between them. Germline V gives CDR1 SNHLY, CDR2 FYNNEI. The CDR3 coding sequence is TGTGCCAGCAGGATTAGTGGAGGGGGCAATCAGCCCCAGCATTTT. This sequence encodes CASRISGGGNQPQHF. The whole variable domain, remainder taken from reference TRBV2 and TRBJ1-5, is EPEVTQTPSHQVTQMGQEVILRCVPISNHLYFYWYRQILGQKVEFLVSFYNNEISEKSEIFDDQFSVERPDGSNFTLKIRSTKLEDSAMYFCASRISGGGNQPQHFGDGTRLSIL.

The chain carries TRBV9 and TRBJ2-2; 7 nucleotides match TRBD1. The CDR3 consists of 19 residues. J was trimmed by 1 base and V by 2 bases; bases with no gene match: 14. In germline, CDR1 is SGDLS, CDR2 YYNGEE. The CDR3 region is CASSVGLGWGQMNTGELFF. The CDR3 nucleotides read TGTGCCAGCAGCGTTGGCCTCGGGTGGGGACAGATGAACACCGGGGAGCTGTTTTTT.